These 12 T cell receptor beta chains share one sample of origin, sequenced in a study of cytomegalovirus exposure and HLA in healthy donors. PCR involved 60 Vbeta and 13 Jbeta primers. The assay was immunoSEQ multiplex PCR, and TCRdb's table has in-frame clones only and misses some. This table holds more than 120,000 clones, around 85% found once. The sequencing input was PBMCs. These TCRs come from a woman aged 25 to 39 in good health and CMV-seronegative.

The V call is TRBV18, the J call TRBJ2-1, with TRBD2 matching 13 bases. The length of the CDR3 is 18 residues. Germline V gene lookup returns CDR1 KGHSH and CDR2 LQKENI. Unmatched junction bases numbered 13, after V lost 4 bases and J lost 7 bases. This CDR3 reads CASSLSGTSGGASNEQFF. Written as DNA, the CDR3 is TGTGCCAGCTCACTCTCAGGCACTAGCGGGGGGGCATCTAATGAGCAGTTCTTC.

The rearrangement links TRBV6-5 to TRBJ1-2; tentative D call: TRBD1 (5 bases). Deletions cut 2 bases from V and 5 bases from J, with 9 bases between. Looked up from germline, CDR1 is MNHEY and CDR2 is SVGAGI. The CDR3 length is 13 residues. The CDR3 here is CASSYDSQYGYTF. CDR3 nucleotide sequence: TGTGCCAGCAGTTACGACAGCCAATATGGCTACACCTTC.

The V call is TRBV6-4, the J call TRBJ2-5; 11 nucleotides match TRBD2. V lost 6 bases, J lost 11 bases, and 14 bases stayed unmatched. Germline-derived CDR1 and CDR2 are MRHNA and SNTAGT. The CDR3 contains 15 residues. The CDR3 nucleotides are TGTGCCAGCAGCTTACTAGCGGGGGTACCATGGGAGCAGTACTTC. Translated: CASSLLAGVPWEQYF.

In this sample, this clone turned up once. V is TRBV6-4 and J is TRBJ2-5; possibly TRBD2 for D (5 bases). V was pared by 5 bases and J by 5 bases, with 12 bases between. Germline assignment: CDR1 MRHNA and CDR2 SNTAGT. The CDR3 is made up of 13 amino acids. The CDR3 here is CASSSGPGETQYF. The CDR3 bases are TGTGCCAGCAGTAGCGGCCCGGGGGAGACCCAGTACTTC.

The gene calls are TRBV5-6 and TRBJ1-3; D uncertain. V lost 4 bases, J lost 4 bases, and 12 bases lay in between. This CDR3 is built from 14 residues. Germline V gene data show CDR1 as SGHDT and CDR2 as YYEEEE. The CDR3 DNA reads TGTGCCAGCAGCCACTACGGACTGGGAAACACCATATATTTT. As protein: CASSHYGLGNTIYF.

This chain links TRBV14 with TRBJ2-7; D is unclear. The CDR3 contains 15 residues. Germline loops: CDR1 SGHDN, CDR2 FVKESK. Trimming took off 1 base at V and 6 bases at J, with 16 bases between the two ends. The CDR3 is CASSQGLTLHGEQYF. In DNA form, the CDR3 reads TGTGCCAGCAGCCAAGGACTGACCCTGCATGGCGAGCAGTACTTC.

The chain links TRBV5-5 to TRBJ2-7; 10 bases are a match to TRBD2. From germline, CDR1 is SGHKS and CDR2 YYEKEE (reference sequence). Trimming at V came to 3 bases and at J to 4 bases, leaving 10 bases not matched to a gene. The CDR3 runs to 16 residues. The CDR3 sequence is CASSSKAGGLGYEQYF. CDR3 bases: TGTGCCAGCAGCTCCAAAGCGGGAGGGCTCGGTTACGAGCAGTACTTC. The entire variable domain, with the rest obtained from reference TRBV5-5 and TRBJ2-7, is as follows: DAGVTQSPTHLIKTRGQQVTLRCSPISGHKSVSWYQQVLGQGPQFIFQYYEKEERGRGNFPDRFSARQFPNYSSELNVNALLLGDSALYLCASSSKAGGLGYEQYFGPGTRLTVT.

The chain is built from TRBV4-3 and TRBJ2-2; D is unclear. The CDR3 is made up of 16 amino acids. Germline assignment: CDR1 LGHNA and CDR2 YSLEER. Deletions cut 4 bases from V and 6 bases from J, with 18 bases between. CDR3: CASSLTPPSVAGELFF. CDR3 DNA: TGCGCCAGCAGCCTTACCCCCCCGTCAGTTGCCGGGGAGCTGTTTTTT.

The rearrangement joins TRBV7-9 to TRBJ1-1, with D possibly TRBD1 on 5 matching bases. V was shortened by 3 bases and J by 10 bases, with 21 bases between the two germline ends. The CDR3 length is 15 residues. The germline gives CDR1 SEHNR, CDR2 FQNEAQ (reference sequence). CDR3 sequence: CASSFQGGIGKGAFF. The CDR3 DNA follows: TGTGCCAGCAGCTTCCAGGGAGGAATTGGAAAGGGAGCTTTCTTT. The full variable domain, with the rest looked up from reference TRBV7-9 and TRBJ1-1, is DTGVSQNPRHKITKRGQNVTFRCDPISEHNRLYWYRQTLGQGPEFLTYFQNEAQLEKSRLLSDRFSAERPKGSFSTLEIQRTEQGDSAMYLCASSFQGGIGKGAFFGQGTRLTVV.

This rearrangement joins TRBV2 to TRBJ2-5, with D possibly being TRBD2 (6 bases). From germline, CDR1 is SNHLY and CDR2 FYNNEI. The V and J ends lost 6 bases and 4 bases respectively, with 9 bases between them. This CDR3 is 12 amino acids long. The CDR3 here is CASRGGRETQYF. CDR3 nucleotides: TGTGCCAGCAGGGGGGGAAGAGAGACCCAGTACTTC.

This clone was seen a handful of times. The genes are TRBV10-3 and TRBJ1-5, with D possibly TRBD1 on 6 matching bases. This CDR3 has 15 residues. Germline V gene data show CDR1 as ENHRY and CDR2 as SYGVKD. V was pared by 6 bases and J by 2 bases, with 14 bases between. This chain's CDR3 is CAISPSKGGNQPQHF. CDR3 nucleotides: TGTGCCATCAGCCCCTCCAAGGGGGGCAATCAGCCCCAGCATTTT.

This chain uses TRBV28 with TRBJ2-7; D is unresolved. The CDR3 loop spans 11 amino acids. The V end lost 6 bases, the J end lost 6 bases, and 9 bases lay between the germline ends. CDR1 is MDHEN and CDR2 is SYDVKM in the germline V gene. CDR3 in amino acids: CASSRVAEQYF. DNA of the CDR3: TGTGCCAGCAGCCGCGTCGCCGAGCAGTACTTC.